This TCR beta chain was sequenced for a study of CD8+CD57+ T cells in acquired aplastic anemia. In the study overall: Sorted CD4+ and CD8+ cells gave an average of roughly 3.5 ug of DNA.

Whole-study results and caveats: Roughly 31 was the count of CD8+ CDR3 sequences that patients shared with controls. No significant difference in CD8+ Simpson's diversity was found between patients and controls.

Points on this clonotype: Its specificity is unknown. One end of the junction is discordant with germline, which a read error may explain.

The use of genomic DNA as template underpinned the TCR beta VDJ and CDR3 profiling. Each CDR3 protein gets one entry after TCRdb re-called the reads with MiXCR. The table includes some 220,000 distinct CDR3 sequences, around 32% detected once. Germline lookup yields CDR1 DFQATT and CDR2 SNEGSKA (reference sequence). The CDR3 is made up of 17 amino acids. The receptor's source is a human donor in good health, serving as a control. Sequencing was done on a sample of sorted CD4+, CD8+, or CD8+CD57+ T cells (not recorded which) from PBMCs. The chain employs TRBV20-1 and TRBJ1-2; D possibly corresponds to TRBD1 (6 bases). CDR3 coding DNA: TGCAGTGCTAGAGGAAGACAGGCTCAAGAGGCTAACTATGGCTGCACCTTC. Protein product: CSARGRQAQEANYGCTF.